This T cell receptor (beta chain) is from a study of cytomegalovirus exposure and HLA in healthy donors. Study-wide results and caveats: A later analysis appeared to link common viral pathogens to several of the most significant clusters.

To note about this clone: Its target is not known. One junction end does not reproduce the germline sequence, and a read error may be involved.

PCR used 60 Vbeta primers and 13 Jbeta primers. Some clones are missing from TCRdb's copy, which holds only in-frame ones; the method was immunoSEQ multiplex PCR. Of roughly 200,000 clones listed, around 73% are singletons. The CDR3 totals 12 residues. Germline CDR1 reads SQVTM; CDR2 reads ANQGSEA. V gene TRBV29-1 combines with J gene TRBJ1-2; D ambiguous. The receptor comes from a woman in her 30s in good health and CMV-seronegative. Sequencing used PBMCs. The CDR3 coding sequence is TGCAGCGTTGAAGGGCATAACTATGGCTACCCCTTC. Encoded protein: CSVEGHNYGYPF.